Described below is a single T cell receptor (beta chain) sequence and its context. Sequencing was performed with immunoSEQ multiplex PCR; in TCRdb, only in-frame clones are kept and a portion is missing. The sample lists about 220,000 clones, 75% to 90% occurring once. The CDR3 totals 15 residues. V lost 7 bases, J lost 5 bases, and 13 bases stayed unmatched. Germline V CDR1 and CDR2: MDHEN, SYDVKM. The data originate from a study of blood T cell repertoires in COVID-19. On the study more broadly: Sources were T cells, B-cell-depleted T cells, or PBMCs; the material itself was cDNA or gDNA.

The V gene is TRBV28, the J gene TRBJ2-7; 8 bases are shared with TRBD2. The source is a human donor in a cohort sampled during active COVID-19. The sample consisted of peripheral blood. The CDR3 bases are TGTGCCAGCAACCCCTCCAGCGGGAGAACGAACGAGCAGTACTTC. The encoded protein is CASNPSSGRTNEQYF.